This T cell receptor beta chain was recovered during a study of shared clonotypes between healthy human individuals. The V gene's germline CDR1 is LNHDA and CDR2 SQIVND (reference sequence). The CDR3 has 15 amino acids. V lost 2 bases and J lost 6; bases outside the gene matches: 5. Measured with immunoSEQ multiplex PCR; TCRdb has only the in-frame clones, and not every one. The sample consists of over 2,000,000 clones, 93% of them appearing once. In the naive CD8 group, cells lacked CD45RO and were positively selected for CCR7, so terminally differentiated effector memory CD45RA+ cells were left out. Worth noting for this clone: Other DNA sequences within the sample encode an identical CDR3.

This chain joins TRBV19 and TRBJ2-1; 9 bases line up with TRBD2. The sample consisted of naive CD8+ T cells from PBMCs. The clonotype was recovered from a man younger than 35 in good health. Some clones in this sample may be carry-over from other donors' samples. The CDR3 sequence: CASSIRLAGPNEQFF. Here the CDR3 DNA reads TGTGCCAGTAGTATACGGCTAGCGGGGCCCAATGAGCAGTTCTTC.